This T cell receptor beta chain came from a study of graft-versus-host responses after intestinal transplantation. The study's findings and limits: Some GvH clones were seen earlier in gut or blood, suggesting intestinal origin. Early after transplant, HvG clones declined as circulating GvH clones peaked.

Germline loops: CDR1 SGHNT, CDR2 YYREEE (reference sequence). The CDR3 is 17 residues long. The V end lost 0 bases, the J end lost 0 bases, and 12 bases lay between the germline ends. Sequencing used immunoSEQ multiplex PCR; TCRdb keeps in-frame clones, though not all of them. The table has 95,000 to 130,000 clones, just over 90% seen once. As regards this clone: Its cognate antigen is unknown.

The material was unstimulated CD4+ T cells sorted from spleen or lymph node cells, obtained before intestinal transplant. This TCR derives from a human donor who received an intestinal transplant. The rearrangement joins TRBV5-4 to TRBJ1-4; D call uncertain. The CDR3 protein is CASSLAPTQATNEKLFF. The CDR3 DNA reads TGTGCCAGCAGCTTGGCCCCTACCCAAGCAACTAATGAAAAACTGTTTTTT.